This T cell receptor beta chain was sequenced in a study of OX40 agonist ivuxolimab in advanced cancers. Study as a whole: People who had prior anti-PD-1, anti-PD-L1 or anti-CTLA-4 therapy could take part, and about 37% had some.

A remark on this clone: Its cognate antigen is unknown.

Study-level findings and limits: CD4+ and CD8+ blood T cells expanded clonally by week 6 at 0.1 to 3.0 mg/kg. Expansion of clones was among the lowest in partial responders at 0.1-3.0 mg/kg.

The germline V gene has CDR1 MNHEY and CDR2 SMNVEV (reference sequence). There are 15 residues in the CDR3. Trimming removed 5 bases from V and 1 base from J; junction bases left unmatched: 5. Profiling relied on immunoSEQ multiplex PCR, and the TCRdb table lists in-frame clones only, not all of them. The profile covers roughly 9,300 clones, with approximately 57% appearing a single time and more than 45% taken by the ten largest. The specimen comprised CD4+ or CD8+ T cells sorted from blood, sampled in a trial of the OX40 agonist ivuxolimab. The gene calls are TRBV27 and TRBJ1-5; 7 nucleotides agree with TRBD1. The sequence was obtained from an adult with an advanced solid tumor such as melanoma, head and neck, liver or kidney cancer. This CDR3 reads CASSNTGVSNQPQHF. Here the CDR3 DNA reads TGTGCCAGCAGTAATACAGGGGTGAGCAATCAGCCCCAGCATTTT.